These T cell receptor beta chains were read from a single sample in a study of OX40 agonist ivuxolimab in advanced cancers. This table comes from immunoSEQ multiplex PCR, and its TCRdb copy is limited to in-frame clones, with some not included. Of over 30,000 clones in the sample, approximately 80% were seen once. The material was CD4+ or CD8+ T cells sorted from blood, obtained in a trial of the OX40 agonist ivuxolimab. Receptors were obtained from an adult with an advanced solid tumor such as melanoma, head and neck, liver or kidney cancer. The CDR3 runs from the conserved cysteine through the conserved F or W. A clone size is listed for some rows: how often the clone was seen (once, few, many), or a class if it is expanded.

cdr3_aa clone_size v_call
CASSRDRVNLYEQYF - TRBV6-5
CASQSRGMGRGTDTQYF once TRBV19
CASSQGSFQGYNEQFF - TRBV4-1
CASTEGTGPYEQYF - TRBV7-2
CSVVLAGETQYF - TRBV29-1
CASSPLDSTDTQYF - TRBV2
CASKLIATIYF - TRBV6-1
CASSQDRPGIRLNTIYF - TRBV4-3
CASSQPGTGYNEQFF - TRBV4-3
CASSLNAGSSYNEQFF - TRBV5-6
CASSLWPQYF - TRBV27
CASSLGSTAEAFF - TRBV7-6
CSVEPGANTGELFF - TRBV29-1
CASSTQGAMGYGYTF once TRBV19
CASSLESANTGELFF few TRBV5-1
CNTDPGHPAPGLLYQPQHF - TRBV29-1
CASSVLPLAGGTDTQYF once TRBV5-1
CASSLEGDMNTEAFF once TRBV7-2
CASSIQGLHNEQFF - TRBV19
CASKTGGTQETQYF - TRBV2
CASRREGQVAKNIQYF - TRBV5-1
CASSPDINGELFF - TRBV18
CASSSPGGDFRGIQYF once TRBV5-4
CASSYNLGRPKGETQYF - TRBV11-2
CASSIPGSPVNTEAFF - TRBV19
CASSFSGWKETQYF once TRBV7-2
CASSDRVDYGYTF - TRBV6-1
CASLNAYTNEQFF - TRBV6-1
CASSETVGTDTQYF - TRBV6-4
CASSENGANQPQHF - TRBV6-1
CASSYGQGQMNSPLHF - TRBV6-6
CASSLRGANEKLFF once TRBV6-6
CASSYVHGGGNTIYF - TRBV6-6
CASRGQGASEQYF - TRBV2
CASRGLIGYGYTF - TRBV30
CASSVRTDRDEQYF few TRBV9
CASSRPGTNEKLFF few TRBV6-6
CASSQEVGRGITDTQYF - TRBV4-1
CASSQTGTGANVLTF - TRBV4-3
CASILQGLEGKLFF - TRBV2
CASSQELLRGYEQYF - TRBV4-3
CASSYSIGRSYEQYF - TRBV6-5
CASRPWTGDGGYTF - TRBV27
CASGQGPTDTQYF - TRBV5-6
CASSRQAGSGDTQYF few TRBV7-9
CASSLGLLKRIQYF once TRBV5-4
CASSPGADYGYTF - TRBV4-3
CSVYANYGYTF - TRBV29-1
CASSLDVYGYTF - TRBV5-4
CASSSRRTGELFF - TRBV7-9
CASTKPGQLLSSYNSPLHF - TRBV2